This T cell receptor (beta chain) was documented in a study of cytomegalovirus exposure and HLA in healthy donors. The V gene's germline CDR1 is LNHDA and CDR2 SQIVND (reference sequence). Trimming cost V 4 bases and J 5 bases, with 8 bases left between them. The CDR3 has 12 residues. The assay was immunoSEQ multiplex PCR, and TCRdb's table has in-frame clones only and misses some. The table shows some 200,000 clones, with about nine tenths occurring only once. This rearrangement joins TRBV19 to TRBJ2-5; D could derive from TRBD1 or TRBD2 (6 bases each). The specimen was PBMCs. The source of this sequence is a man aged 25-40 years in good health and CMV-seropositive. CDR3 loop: CASSRRGETQYF. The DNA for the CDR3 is TGTGCCAGTAGTAGGAGGGGGGAGACCCAGTACTTC.